This TCR beta chain was captured by sequencing in a study of T cell changes during pregnancy in multiple sclerosis. Germline V gives CDR1 MNHEY, CDR2 SMNVEV (reference sequence). There are 15 residues in the CDR3. After removal of 6 bases from V and 5 bases from J, the junction contained 9 bases not matched to a gene. Clones were read by immunoSEQ multiplex PCR, and TCRdb kept only the in-frame ones, dropping some. The table has some 80,000 clones, around 93% seen once. This sequence joins TRBV27 and TRBJ2-3, with 9 bases identical to TRBD2. This sequence was found in a female donor with multiple sclerosis, enrolled in a pregnancy study. The sequenced sample was peripheral blood, obtained in the first trimester of pregnancy. The CDR3 DNA follows: TGTGCCAGCAGCCTCGGCGGGAGGGCCCTAGATACGCAGTATTTT. It translates to CASSLGGRALDTQYF.